A single sample gave rise to the 14 T cell receptor beta chains below, sequenced in a study of radiotherapy plus CTLA-4 blockade in lung cancer. Sequenced by immunoSEQ multiplex PCR; TCRdb stores in-frame clones only, minus some. The sample lists approximately 72,000 clones, roughly 75% occurring once. Sequences were derived from peripheral blood, sampled from a patient treated with radiotherapy plus ipilimumab. These receptors came from a human donor with non-small cell lung cancer who had a complete response to radiotherapy plus ipilimumab.

This clone was observed a handful of times. This chain connects TRBV5-1 to TRBJ2-2; TRBD2 agrees at 10 bases. V trimming: 4 bases; J trimming: 7 bases; junction bases outside the gene matches: 7. Germline CDR1 is SGHRS and CDR2 is YFSETQ. The CDR3 loop spans 15 amino acids. CDR3 loop: CASSQSSGSIGELFF. The CDR3, as DNA: TGCGCCAGCAGCCAATCTAGCGGGAGCATCGGGGAGCTGTTTTTT.

This clone is medium-sized (0.01 to 0.1%) by share. The chain recombines TRBV6-1 with TRBJ2-7; D is unclear. CDR1 is MNHNS and CDR2 is SASEGT in the germline V gene. The V and J ends lost 0 bases and 4 bases respectively, with 7 bases between them. CDR3 length: 13 amino acids. CDR3: CASSEAAFYEQYV. The CDR3 DNA is TGTGCCAGCAGTGAAGCTGCCTTTTACGAGCAGTACGTC.

This clone was seen only once. This chain connects TRBV2 to TRBJ1-2; tentatively, D is TRBD1 (5 bases). Trimming left V 4 bases short and J 2 bases short, with 5 bases between. CDR1 and CDR2 from the germline V gene are SNHLY and FYNNEI. This CDR3 spans 12 amino acids. CDR3 residues: CASSGQNYGYTF. The CDR3 region has the DNA TGTGCCAGCAGTGGACAGAACTATGGCTACACCTTC.

J is TRBJ2-5 and V is TRBV12-5; 7 bases match TRBD1. The CDR3 totals 13 residues. V lost 3 bases and J lost 4; bases outside the gene matches: 2. The germline V gene encodes CDR1 LGHNT and CDR2 FRNRAP. The CDR3 nucleotides read TGTGCTAGTGGTTTAAGGGGGCGAGAGACCCAGTACTTC. It translates to CASGLRGRETQYF. The full variable domain, its missing parts supplied by reference TRBV12-5 and TRBJ2-5, is DARVTQTPRHKVTEMGQEVTMRCQPILGHNTVFWYRQTMMQGLELLAYFRNRAPLDDSGMPKDRFSAEMPDATLATLKIQPSEPRDSAVYFCASGLRGRETQYFGPGTRLLVL.

This clone was detected only a few times. The chain carries TRBV10-3 and TRBJ2-5; D is possibly TRBD1 or TRBD2 (5 bases each). Trimming pared 0 bases from V and 4 bases from J, leaving 9 bases between. Looked up from germline, CDR1 is ENHRY and CDR2 is SYGVKD. The CDR3 is made up of 14 amino acids. The CDR3: CAISESGPGETQYF. As DNA, the CDR3 is TGTGCCATCAGTGAGTCGGGACCGGGAGAGACCCAGTACTTC.

The chain is built from TRBV2 and TRBJ2-3; TRBD2 agrees at 14 bases. The CDR3 contains 16 residues. Losses at the gene ends were 7 bases for V and 6 bases for J; bases not matched to a gene: 9. Germline-derived CDR1 and CDR2 are SNHLY and FYNNEI. CDR3 sequence: CASTPRTSGGLDTQYF. For the CDR3, the DNA is TGTGCCAGCACCCCAAGGACTAGCGGGGGGCTGGATACGCAGTATTTT.

V gene TRBV11-2 combines with J gene TRBJ1-1; D unclear. Germline V gene data show CDR1 as SGHAT and CDR2 as FQNNGV. This CDR3 has 14 residues. V lost 3 bases, J lost 1 base, and 9 bases lay in between. The CDR3 nucleotides read TGTGCCAGCAGCTTCGGGCTGCGGAACACTGAAGCTTTCTTT. This codes for CASSFGLRNTEAFF.

This chain joins TRBV5-1 and TRBJ1-2; 12 positions agree with TRBD1. Germline V gene lookup returns CDR1 SGHRS and CDR2 YFSETQ. The CDR3 runs to 15 residues. V was pared by 4 bases and J by 4 bases, with 5 bases of the junction left unmatched. This CDR3 reads CASSRGQGAGYGYTF. CDR3 DNA: TGCGCCAGCAGCCGGGGACAGGGGGCTGGCTATGGCTACACCTTC.

This sequence joins TRBV27 and TRBJ2-1; D tentatively fits TRBD1 or TRBD2 (6 bases each). Germline CDR1 MNHEY, CDR2 SMNVEV (reference sequence). The V end lost 3 bases, the J end lost 12 bases, and 12 bases lay between the germline ends. This CDR3 spans 12 amino acids. As DNA, the CDR3 is TGTGCCAGCAGTTTCCCTGAGGGGGGGCAGTTCTTC. This translates into CASSFPEGGQFF.

The rearrangement uses TRBV6-1 and TRBJ1-5, with D unclear. CDR3 length equals 14 residues. CDR1 is MNHNS and CDR2 is SASEGT in the germline V gene. V was shortened by 3 bases and J by 7 bases, with 13 bases between the two germline ends. CDR3 region: CASSEVPRNQPQHF. The CDR3 DNA reads as TGTGCCAGCAGTGAGGTTCCCCGGAACCAGCCCCAGCATTTT.

This chain links TRBV27 with TRBJ1-3, with D unresolved. Germline CDR1 MNHEY, CDR2 SMNVEV (reference sequence). V dropped 0 bases and J dropped 4 bases, with 13 bases sitting between them. The CDR3 extends over 16 amino acids. The CDR3, as DNA: TGTGCCAGCAGTTTATCAGCCGACCTGACGGGAAACACCATATATTTT. This sequence encodes CASSLSADLTGNTIYF.

The table lists this clone with a count of one. The chain uses TRBV2 and TRBJ1-2; weak D call: TRBD1 (6 bases). Trimming shortened V by 7 bases and J by 4 bases, and 10 bases separated the two germline ends. CDR1 and CDR2 (germline): SNHLY, FYNNEI. The CDR3 spans 12 residues. The CDR3 sequence: CASTRGGYGYTF. In nucleotides, the CDR3 is TGTGCCAGCACCAGGGGAGGCTATGGCTACACCTTC.

V usage is TRBV7-6 and J usage is TRBJ2-2; D is ambiguous. The germline V and J ends were trimmed by 5 bases and 7 bases, with 11 bases remaining between them. The CDR3 is made up of 13 amino acids. CDR1 and CDR2 from the germline V gene are SGHVS and FNYEAQ. CDR3 nucleotides: TGTGCCAGCAGCGAGTCATATGTCGGGGAGCTGTTTTTT. It encodes CASSESYVGELFF.

The chain combines TRBV5-1 with TRBJ2-7, with a possible D match to TRBD2 (6 bases). Germline CDR1 is SGHRS and CDR2 is YFSETQ. V lost 4 bases to trimming and J lost 3 bases, with 17 bases between them. This CDR3 is built from 15 residues. CDR3 protein: CASSPGAQGSYEQYF. Written as DNA, the CDR3 is TGCGCCAGCAGCCCGGGAGCGCAGGGAAGCTACGAGCAGTACTTC.